The entry below gives a single TCR beta chain sequence along with its context. The antigen is unknown. The junction does not match germline at one end; this may be a read error. Other DNA variants within this sample encode the same CDR3. Patients had chemo-refractory metastatic non-small-cell lung cancer and received focal radiation plus CTLA-4 blockade that used ipilimumab. This sample stems from a study of radiotherapy plus CTLA-4 blockade in lung cancer. Study-level information: Objective responses were observed in approximately 17% of patients, and disease control was achieved by about 30%. Study-level results: How blood T cell clones changed early, along with interferon-beta, reportedly forecast response best. Blood saw expansion of tumor-derived TCR clones after radiotherapy plus ipilimumab.

Repertoires were generated with immunoSEQ multiplex PCR, while TCRdb's copy carries only in-frame clones and drops some. The sample has about 68,000 clones, around 79% seen once; the top ten hold about 9.1%. Per the germline V gene, CDR1 is MGHDK and CDR2 is SYGVNS. This CDR3 contains 14 residues. The TCR sequence derives from a human donor with non-small cell lung cancer who had a complete response to radiotherapy plus ipilimumab. Sample: peripheral blood, taken from a patient treated with radiotherapy plus ipilimumab. The chain is built from TRBV25-1 and TRBJ1-1, with 8 bases identical to TRBD1. The DNA of the CDR3 is TGTGCCAGCAGCGAATCAGGGGGCAACACTGAAGCTTTCTTT. The encoded protein is CASSESGGNTEAFF. The variable domain in full, with the rest retrieved from reference TRBV25-1 and TRBJ1-1, is EADIYQTPRYLVIGTGKKITLECSQTMGHDKMYWYQQDPGMELHLIHYSYGVNSTEKGDLSSESTVSRIRTEHFPLTLESARPSHTSQYLCASSESGGNTEAFFGQGTRLTVV.